The text below deals with one T cell receptor (beta chain). The antigen is undetermined. The sample comes from a study of OX40 agonist ivuxolimab in advanced cancers. General study points: Undetermined was the antigen specificity of the expanded peripheral T cells.

Germline V gives CDR1 ENHRY, CDR2 SYGVKD. Trimming took off 4 bases at V and 7 bases at J, with 16 bases between the two ends. The CDR3 contains 15 residues. Sequenced by immunoSEQ multiplex PCR; TCRdb stores in-frame clones only, minus some. This table has roughly 58,000 clones, approximately 80% appearing once. The chain carries TRBV10-3 and TRBJ2-2; perhaps TRBD1 as D (6 bases). This TCR derives from an adult with an advanced solid tumor such as melanoma, head and neck, liver or kidney cancer. The sequencing used CD4+ or CD8+ T cells sorted from blood, collected in a trial of the OX40 agonist ivuxolimab. The CDR3: CAISAGGRPGGELFF. The CDR3 coding sequence is TGTGCCATCAGTGCTGGGGGCCGTCCAGGCGGGGAGCTGTTTTTT.